Reported below is one T cell receptor (beta chain). Its antigen remains unknown. The length of the CDR3 is 16 residues. Per germline, CDR1 PRHDT and CDR2 FYEKMQ (reference sequence). V dropped 0 bases and J dropped 0 bases, with 10 bases sitting between them. These data belong to a study of T cell responses to AZD1222 COVID-19 vaccine. General study findings and limits: An increase in Spike-specific TCR breadth and depth was observed after two AZD1222 doses. Targets within unmutated variant regions were reportedly found for nearly half of spike-specific TCRs. Females made up more of the donors, who were largely white British, and clonal diversity may have come out too low. CD4 TCRs linked to vaccination spanned spike, dominating at 160-218 and 743-854.

Sequencing was performed with immunoSEQ multiplex PCR; in TCRdb, only in-frame clones are kept and a portion is missing. Among around 160,000 clones listed, roughly 80% were seen once. The V call is TRBV13, the J call TRBJ2-3; the D gene is possibly TRBD2 (5 bases). Sequencing was performed on peripheral blood, taken on day 0 of MenACWY control vaccination. The TCR comes from an adult in good health. CDR3 sequence reads: CASSLGSGKSTDTQYF. CDR3 nucleotides: TGTGCCAGCAGCTTAGGTTCCGGGAAAAGCACAGATACGCAGTATTTT.